This T cell receptor (beta chain) was sequenced during a study of T cell responses to AZD1222 COVID-19 vaccine. Study results and limitations: The study found Spike-specific TCR breadth and depth rose after two AZD1222 doses. Nearly half of spike-specific TCRs reportedly go after variant regions that carry no mutations.

The CDR3 has 17 residues. The germline CDR1 and CDR2 sequences are KGHSH and LQKENI. V was cut by 2 bases and J by 0 bases, with 16 bases left in between. The assay was immunoSEQ multiplex PCR, and TCRdb's table has in-frame clones only and misses some. The sample holds roughly 90,000 clones; roughly nine tenths are singletons and the top ten take more than 2%. Notes on this clone: Its antigen remains unknown.

The V gene is TRBV18, the J gene TRBJ1-1; D ambiguous. The source is an adult who received the AZD1222 COVID-19 vaccine. Here the sequenced sample was peripheral blood, taken 28 days after the second AZD1222 dose. The CDR3 sequence is CASSPTWTPNMNTEAFF. CDR3 DNA sequence: TGTGCCAGCTCACCAACCTGGACTCCTAACATGAACACTGAAGCTTTCTTT.